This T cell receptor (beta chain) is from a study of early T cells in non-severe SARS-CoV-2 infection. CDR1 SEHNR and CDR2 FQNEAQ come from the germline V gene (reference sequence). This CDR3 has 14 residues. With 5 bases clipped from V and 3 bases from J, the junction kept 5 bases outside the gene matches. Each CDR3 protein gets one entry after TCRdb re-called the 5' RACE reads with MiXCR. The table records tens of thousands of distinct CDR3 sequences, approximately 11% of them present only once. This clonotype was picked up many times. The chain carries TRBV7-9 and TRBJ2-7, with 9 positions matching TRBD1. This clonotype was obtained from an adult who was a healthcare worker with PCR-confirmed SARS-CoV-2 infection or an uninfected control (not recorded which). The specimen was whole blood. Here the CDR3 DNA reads TGTGCCAGCAGCCCCCGACAGGGGGGCTACGAGCAGTACTTC. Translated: CASSPRQGGYEQYF.